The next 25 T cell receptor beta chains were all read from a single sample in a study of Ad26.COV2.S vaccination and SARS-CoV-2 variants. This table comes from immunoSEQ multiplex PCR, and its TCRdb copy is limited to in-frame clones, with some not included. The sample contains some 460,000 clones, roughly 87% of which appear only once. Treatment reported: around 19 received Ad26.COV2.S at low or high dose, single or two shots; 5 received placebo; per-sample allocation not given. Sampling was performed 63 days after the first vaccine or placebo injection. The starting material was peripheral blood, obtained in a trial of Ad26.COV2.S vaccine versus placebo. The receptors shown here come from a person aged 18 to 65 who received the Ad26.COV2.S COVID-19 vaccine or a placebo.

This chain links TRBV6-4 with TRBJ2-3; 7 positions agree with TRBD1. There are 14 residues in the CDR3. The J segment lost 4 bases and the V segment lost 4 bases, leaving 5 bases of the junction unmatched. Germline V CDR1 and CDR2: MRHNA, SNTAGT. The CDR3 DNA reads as TGTGCCAGCAGTGTTAAGGGACAGTCAGATACGCAGTATTTT. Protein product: CASSVKGQSDTQYF.

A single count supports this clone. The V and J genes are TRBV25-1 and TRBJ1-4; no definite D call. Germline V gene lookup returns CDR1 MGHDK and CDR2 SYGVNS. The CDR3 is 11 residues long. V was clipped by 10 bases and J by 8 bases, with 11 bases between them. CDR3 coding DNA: TGTGCCACCGGGGTTAACGAAAAACTGTTTTTT. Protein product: CATGVNEKLFF. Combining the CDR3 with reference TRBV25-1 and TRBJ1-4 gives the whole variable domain EADIYQTPRYLVIGTGKKITLECSQTMGHDKMYWYQQDPGMELHLIHYSYGVNSTEKGDLSSESTVSRIRTEHFPLTLESARPSHTSQYLCATGVNEKLFFGSGTQLSVL.

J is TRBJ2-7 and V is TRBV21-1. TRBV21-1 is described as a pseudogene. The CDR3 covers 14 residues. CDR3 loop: CASSKVGSSYEQYF. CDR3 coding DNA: TGTGCCAGCAGCAAAGTCGGAAGCTCCTACGAGCAGTACTTC.

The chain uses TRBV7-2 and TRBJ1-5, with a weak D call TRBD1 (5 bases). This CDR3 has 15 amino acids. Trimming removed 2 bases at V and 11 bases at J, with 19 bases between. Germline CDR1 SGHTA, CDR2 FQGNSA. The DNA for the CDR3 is TGTGCCAGCAGCTTATTGGGGGACTCGAGCAGGGCCCAGCATTTT. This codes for CASSLLGDSSRAQHF.

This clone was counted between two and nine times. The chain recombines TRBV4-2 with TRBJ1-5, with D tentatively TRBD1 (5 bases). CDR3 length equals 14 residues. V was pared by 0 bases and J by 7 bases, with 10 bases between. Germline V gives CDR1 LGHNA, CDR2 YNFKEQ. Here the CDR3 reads CASSQDRAGQPQHF. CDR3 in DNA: TGTGCCAGCAGCCAAGACAGGGCGGGCCAGCCCCAGCATTTT.

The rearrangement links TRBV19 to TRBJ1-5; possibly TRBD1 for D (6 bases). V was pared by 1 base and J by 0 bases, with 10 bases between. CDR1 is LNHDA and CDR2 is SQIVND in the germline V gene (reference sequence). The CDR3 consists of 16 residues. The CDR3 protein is CASSIVRGNSNQPQHF. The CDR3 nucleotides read TGTGCCAGTAGTATAGTTAGGGGGAATAGCAATCAGCCCCAGCATTTT.

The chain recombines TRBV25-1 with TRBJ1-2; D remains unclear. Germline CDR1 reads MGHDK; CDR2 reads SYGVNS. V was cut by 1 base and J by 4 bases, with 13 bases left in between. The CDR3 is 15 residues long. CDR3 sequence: CASSESASPFYGYTF. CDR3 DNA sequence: TGTGCCAGCAGTGAATCTGCCAGTCCCTTCTATGGCTACACCTTC.

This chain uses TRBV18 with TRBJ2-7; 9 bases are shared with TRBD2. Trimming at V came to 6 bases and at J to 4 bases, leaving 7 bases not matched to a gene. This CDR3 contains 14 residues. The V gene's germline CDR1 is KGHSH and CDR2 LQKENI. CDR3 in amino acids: CASSPGTSKYEQYF. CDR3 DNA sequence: TGTGCCAGCTCCCCGGGGACTAGCAAATACGAGCAGTACTTC.

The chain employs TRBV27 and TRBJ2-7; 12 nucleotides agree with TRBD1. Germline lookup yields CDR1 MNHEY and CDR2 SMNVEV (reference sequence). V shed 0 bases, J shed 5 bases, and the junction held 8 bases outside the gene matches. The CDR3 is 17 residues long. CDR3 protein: CASSLSYTGQGADEQYF. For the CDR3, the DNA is TGTGCCAGCAGTTTATCATATACGGGACAGGGGGCTGACGAGCAGTACTTC.

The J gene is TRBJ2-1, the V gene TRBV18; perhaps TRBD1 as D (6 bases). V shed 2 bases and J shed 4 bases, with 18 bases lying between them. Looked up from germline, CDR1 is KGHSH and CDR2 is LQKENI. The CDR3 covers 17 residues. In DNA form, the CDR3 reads TGTGCCAGCTCACCAACTCTAGGGGGAAATCTTTACAATGAGCAGTTCTTC. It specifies CASSPTLGGNLYNEQFF.

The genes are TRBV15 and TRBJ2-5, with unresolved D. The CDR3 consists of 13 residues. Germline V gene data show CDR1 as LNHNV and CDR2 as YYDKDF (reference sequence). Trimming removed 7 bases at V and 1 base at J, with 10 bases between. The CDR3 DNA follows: TGTGCCACCAAAACCCGGGTCCAAGAGACCCAGTACTTC. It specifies CATKTRVQETQYF.

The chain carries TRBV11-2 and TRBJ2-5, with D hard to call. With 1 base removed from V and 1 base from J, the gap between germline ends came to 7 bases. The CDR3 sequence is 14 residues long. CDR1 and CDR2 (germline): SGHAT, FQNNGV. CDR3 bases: TGTGCCAGCAGCTTAGGTTTAGCCCAAGAGACCCAGTACTTC. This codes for CASSLGLAQETQYF.

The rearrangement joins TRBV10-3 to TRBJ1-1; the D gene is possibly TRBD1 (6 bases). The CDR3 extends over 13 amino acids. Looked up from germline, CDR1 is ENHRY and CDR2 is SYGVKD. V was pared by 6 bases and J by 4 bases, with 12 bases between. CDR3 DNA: TGTGCCATCAGGGCGGGGGGCATCACTGAAGCTTTCTTT. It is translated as CAIRAGGITEAFF.

In nucleotides, the CDR3 is TGTGCCAGCAGCTTAAATTGGGGGGGCCAAGAGACCCAGTACTTC. This gives the protein CASSLNWGGQETQYF. V gene TRBV11-2 combines with J gene TRBJ2-5; 7 bases are a match to TRBD2. V dropped 2 bases and J dropped 1; count of bases not matched to a gene: 4. The CDR3 has 15 amino acids. Germline CDR1 and CDR2: SGHAT and FQNNGV.

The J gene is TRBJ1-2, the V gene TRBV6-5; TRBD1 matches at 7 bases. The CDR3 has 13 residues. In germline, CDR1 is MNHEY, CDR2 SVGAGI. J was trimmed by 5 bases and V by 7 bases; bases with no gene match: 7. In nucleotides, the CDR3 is TGTGCCAGCACCGCGGACAGGCTTTATGGCTACACCTTC. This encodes CASTADRLYGYTF.

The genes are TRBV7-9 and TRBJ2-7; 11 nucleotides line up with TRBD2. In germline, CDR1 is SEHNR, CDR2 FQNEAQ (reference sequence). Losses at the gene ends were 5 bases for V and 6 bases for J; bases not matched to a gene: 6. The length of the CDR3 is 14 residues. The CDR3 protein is CASSLTSGSFEQYF. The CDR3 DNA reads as TGTGCCAGCAGCCTAACTAGCGGGAGTTTCGAGCAGTACTTC.

CDR3 residues: CASSLTGLGEQYF. CDR3 coding DNA: TGTGCCAGCAGTTTGACAGGGTTGGGGGAGCAGTACTTC. This sequence joins TRBV27 and TRBJ2-7; 7 positions agree with TRBD1. V dropped 3 bases and J dropped 7; count of bases not matched to a gene: 6. The CDR3 covers 13 residues. Germline V gene lookup returns CDR1 MNHEY and CDR2 SMNVEV (reference sequence).

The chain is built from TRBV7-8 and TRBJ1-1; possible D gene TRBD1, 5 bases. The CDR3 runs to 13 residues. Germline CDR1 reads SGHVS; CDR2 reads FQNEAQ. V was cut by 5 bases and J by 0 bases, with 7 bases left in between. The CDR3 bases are TGTGCCAGCAGCCGACAGCTGAACACTGAAGCTTTCTTT. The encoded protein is CASSRQLNTEAFF. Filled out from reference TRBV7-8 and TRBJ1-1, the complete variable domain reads GAGVSQSPRYKVAKRGQDVALRCDPISGHVSLFWYQQALGQGPEFLTYFQNEAQLDKSGLPSDRFFAERPEGSVSTLKIQRTQQEDSAVYLCASSRQLNTEAFFGQGTRLTVV.

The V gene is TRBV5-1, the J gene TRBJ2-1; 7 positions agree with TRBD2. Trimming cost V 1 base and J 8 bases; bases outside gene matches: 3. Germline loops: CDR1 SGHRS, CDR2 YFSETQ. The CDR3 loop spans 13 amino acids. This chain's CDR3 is CASSLRRGDEQFF. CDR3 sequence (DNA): TGCGCCAGCAGCTTGAGACGGGGGGATGAGCAGTTCTTC.

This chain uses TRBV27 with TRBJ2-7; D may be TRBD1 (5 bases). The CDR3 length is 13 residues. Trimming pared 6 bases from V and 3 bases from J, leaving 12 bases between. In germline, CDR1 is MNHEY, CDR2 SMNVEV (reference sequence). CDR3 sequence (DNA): TGTGCCAGCAGCCTAGGGGTCCACTACGAGCAGTACTTC. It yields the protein CASSLGVHYEQYF.

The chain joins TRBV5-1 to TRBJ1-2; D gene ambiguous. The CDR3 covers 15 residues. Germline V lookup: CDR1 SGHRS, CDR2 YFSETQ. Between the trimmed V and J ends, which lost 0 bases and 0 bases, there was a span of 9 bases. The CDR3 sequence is CASSLASQANYGYTF. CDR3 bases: TGCGCCAGCAGCTTGGCCAGTCAGGCTAACTATGGCTACACCTTC.

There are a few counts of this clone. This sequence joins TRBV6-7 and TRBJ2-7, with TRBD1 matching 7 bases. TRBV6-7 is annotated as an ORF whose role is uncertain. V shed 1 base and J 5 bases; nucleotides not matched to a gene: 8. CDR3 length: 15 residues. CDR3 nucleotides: TGTGCCAGCAGTTACTACGACAGGGTGAGGAACGAGCAGTACTTC. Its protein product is CASSYYDRVRNEQYF.

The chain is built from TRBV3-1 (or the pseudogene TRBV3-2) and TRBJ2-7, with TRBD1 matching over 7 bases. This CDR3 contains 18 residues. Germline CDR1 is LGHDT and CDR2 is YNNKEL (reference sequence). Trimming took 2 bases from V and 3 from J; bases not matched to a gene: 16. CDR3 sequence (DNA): TGTGCCAGCAGCCAACCCACCCGACAGGGATTAGGGAACTACGAGCAGTACTTC. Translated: CASSQPTRQGLGNYEQYF.

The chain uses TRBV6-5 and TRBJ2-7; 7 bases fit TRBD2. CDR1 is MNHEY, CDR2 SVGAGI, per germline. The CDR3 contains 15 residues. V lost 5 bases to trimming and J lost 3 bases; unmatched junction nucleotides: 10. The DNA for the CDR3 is TGTGCCAGCAGTCAAAACTTACTAGCGTTCTACGAGCAGTACTTC. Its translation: CASSQNLLAFYEQYF.

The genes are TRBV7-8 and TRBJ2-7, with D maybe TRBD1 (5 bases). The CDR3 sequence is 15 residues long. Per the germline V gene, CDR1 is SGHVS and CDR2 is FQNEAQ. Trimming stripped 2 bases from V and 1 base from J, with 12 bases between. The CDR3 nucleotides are TGTGCCAGCAGCTTATCCCCCGACAGTTCCTACGAGCAGTACTTC. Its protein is CASSLSPDSSYEQYF.